This TCR beta chain was sequenced in a study of vaccination effects on CD4 cells after COVID-19. At the level of the study: Two-dose BNT162b2 or mRNA-1273 vaccination was given to participants. General observations from the study: Infection-derived and vaccine-derived clones contracted markedly late after vaccination.

After expansion with viral peptide pools in the ViraFEST assay, antigen-specific CD4+ T cells were sequenced. Upon completion of 10 to 11 days in culture, CD4+ T cells were isolated. Nucleocapsid antibodies were negative in the vaccine recipients, who had never had SARS-CoV-2 infection. The authors replaced half the medium with IL-2 medium on days 3 and 7. The repertoire was sequenced with immunoSEQ multiplex PCR; TCRdb's copy has only in-frame clones and lacks some. The sample includes 60,000 to 65,000 clones, over 70% of them seen just once. Regarding this clone: No antigen is known for it. One end of the junction does not line up with germline, which may come from a read error.

The source material was CD4+ T cells from PBMCs cultured with HCoV-OC43 spike peptides, sampled before COVID-19 vaccination. Subset reported: HCoV-OC43 spike overlapping peptide pool stimulation. This receptor was identified in a human donor who received a COVID-19 vaccine.

This chain's CDR3 is CASSSPGTGLNPEAFF. The CDR3 bases are TGCGCCAGCAGCTCTCCCGGGACAGGGTTGAACCCTGAAGCTTTCTTT. The genes are TRBV5-1 and TRBJ1-1; 9 nucleotides align to TRBD1. The CDR3 has 16 amino acids. Germline V gives CDR1 SGHRS, CDR2 YFSETQ. Supplemented by reference TRBV5-1 and TRBJ1-1, the full variable domain reads KAGVTQTPRYLIKTRGQQVTLSCSPISGHRSVSWYQQTPGQGLQFLFEYFSETQRNKGNFPGRFSGRQFSNSRSEMNVSTLELGDSALYLCASSSPGTGLNPEAFFGQGTRLTVV.